Sequencing of this T cell receptor beta chain was carried out in a study of CD8+ T cells in alopecia areata. Study overall: Patients received oral tofacitinib, 5 to 10 mg twice daily, for moderate-to-severe alopecia areata. Whole-study results and caveats: During tofacitinib treatment, many expanded lesional clones remained in scalp and blood. As there was one nonresponder, how baseline CD8+ expansion relates to response remains uncertain.

Treatment given: oral pan-JAK inhibitor, 5-10 mg twice daily. Collection of lesional scalp punch biopsies and peripheral blood was performed in alopecia areata patients. Extraction and reverse transcription of RNA yielded cDNA as the sequencing template. Only in-frame clones appear in the TCRdb table, and some are missing; sequencing was by immunoSEQ multiplex PCR. Of more than 110,000 clones in the sample, roughly 52% were seen once. Of note for this clone: Its antigen remains unknown.

Germline CDR1 reads SQVTM; CDR2 reads ANQGSEA. The length of the CDR3 is 12 residues. The ends were cut back, 5 bases at V and 4 bases at J, with 9 bases in the middle. This chain connects TRBV29-1 to TRBJ1-5; D is perhaps TRBD1 (5 bases). The receptor comes from a human donor with alopecia areata. This specimen consisted of CD8+ T cells sorted from blood, obtained at week 4, from a patient treated with tofacitinib. The CDR3: CSVRTGNQPQHF. CDR3 nucleotide sequence: TGCAGCGTTAGAACAGGAAATCAGCCCCAGCATTTT.